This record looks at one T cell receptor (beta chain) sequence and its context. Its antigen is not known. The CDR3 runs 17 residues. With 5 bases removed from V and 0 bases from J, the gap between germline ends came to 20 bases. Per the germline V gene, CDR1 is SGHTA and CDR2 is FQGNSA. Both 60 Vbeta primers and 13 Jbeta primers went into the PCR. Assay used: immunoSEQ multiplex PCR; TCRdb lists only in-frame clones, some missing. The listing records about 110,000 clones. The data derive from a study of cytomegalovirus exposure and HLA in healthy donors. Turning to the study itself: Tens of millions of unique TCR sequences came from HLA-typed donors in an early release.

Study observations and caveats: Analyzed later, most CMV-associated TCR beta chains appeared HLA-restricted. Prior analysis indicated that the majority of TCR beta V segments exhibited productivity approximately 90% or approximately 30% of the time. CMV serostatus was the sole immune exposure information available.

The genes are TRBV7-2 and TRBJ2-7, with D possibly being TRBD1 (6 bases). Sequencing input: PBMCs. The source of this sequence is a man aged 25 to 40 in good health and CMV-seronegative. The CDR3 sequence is CASSPGAGQSGSYEQYF. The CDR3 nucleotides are TGTGCCAGCAGCCCAGGGGCAGGGCAAAGCGGCTCCTACGAGCAGTACTTC.